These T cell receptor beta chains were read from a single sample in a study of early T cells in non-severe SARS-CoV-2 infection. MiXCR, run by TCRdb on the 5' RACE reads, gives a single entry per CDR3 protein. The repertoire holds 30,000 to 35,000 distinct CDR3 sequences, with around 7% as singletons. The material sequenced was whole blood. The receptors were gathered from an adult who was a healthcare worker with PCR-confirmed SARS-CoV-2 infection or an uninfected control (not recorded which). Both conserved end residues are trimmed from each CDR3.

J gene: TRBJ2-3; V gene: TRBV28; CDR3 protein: ASTWDRGVVGTDTQY
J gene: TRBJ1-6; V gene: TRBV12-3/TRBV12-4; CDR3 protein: ASSLQYSPLH
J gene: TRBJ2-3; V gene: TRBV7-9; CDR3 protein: ASSQTGTGVGDTQY
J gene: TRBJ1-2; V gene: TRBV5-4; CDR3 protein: ASSLSSNYGYT
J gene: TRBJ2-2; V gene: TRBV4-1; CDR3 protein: ASSQGLSTGELF
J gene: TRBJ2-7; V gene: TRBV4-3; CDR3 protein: ASSQAGGSLY
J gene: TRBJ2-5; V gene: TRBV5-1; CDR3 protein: ASSRASGGRQETQY
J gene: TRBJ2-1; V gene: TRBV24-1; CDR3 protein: ATSDIAGGYNEQF
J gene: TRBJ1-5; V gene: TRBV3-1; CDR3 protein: ASSRGGGTDSNQPQH
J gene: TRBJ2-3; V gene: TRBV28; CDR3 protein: ASSLLAGVSTDTQY
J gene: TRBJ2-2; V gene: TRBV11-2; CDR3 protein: ASMGARDTGELF
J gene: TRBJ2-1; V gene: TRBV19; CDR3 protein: ASSPGTSGAYNEQF
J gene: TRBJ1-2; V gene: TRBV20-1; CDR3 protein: SARDGTNYGYT
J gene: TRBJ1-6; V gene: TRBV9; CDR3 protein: ASSAAPRGSSSPLH
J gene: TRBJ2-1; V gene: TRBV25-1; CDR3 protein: ASSIRQGALSYNEQF
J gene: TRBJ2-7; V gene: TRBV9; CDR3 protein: ASSVGFGKRPYDEQY
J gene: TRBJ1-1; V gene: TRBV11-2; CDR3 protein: ASSLEGVVNTEAF
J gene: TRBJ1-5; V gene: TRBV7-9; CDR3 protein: ASSSTGTGGNQPQH
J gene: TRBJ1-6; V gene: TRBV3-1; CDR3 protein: ASSQGQGSYNSPLH
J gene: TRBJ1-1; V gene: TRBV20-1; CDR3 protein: SARDIAGWGNTEAF
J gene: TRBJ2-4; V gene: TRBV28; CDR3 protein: ASSSHTVAKNIQY
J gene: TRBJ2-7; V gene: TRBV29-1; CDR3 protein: SARDGLYEQY
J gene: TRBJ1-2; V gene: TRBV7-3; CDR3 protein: ASSLRQGASGYT
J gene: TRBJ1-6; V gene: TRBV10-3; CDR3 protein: AISEDRVSPLH
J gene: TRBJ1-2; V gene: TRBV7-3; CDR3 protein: ASSLNRGSHGYT
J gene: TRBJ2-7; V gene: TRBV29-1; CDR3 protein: SVYRDRPYEQY
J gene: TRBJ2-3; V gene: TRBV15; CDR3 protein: ATSRVPGGSADTQY
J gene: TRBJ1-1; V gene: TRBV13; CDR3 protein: ASSLQGLEAF
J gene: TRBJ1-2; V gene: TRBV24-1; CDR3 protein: ATSTGNYGYT
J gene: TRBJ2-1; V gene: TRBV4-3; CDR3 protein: ASSLWGTSGKTVSSYNEQF
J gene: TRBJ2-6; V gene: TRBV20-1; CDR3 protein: SARGDRGSGANVLT
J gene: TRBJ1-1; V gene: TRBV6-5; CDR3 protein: ASTRGGRAF
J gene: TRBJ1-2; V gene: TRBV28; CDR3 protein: ASSTLPQGAAGYT
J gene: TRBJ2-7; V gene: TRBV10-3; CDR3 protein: AISERGQDEQY
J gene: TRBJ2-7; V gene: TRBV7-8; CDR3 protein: ASSIRGGSAYEQY
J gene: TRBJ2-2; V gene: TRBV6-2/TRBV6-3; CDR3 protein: ASSPRLKNTGELF
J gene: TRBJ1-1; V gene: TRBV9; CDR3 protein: ASSGYQGTEAF
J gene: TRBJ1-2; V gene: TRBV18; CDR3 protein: ASSPEETGNYGYT
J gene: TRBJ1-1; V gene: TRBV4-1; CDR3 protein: ASSQEQGYTEAF
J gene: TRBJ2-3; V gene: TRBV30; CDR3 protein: AWSSNGGLSQY
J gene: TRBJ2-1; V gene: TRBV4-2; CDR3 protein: ASSQAPVNEQF
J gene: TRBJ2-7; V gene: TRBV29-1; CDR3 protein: SVGPRRDYEQY
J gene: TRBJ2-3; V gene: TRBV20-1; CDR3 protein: SARDDSQVSTDTQY
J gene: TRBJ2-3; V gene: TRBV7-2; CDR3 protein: ASSLAASGRDTQY